This T cell receptor beta chain was sequenced during a study of T cells after yellow fever vaccination. This clonotype was recorded a few times. The antigen is unknown. TCRdb independently ran MiXCR on the 5' RACE reads; one entry per CDR3 protein. The sample holds 350,000 or so distinct CDR3 sequences, around 8.1% seen once. Study results and caveats: There was a possibility that FACS-sorted repertoires contained abundant clonotypes contaminating from the bulk population. Reappearance after the booster was seen for most primary-vaccination clones, at 96% CD4 and about 90% CD8.

Germline values: CDR1 ENHRY, CDR2 SYGVKD. V lost 0 bases and J 2 bases, leaving 5 bases between the germline ends. The length of the CDR3 is 15 residues. This TCR came from a man younger than 30 who received the YFV17D yellow fever vaccine. This chain joins TRBV10-3 and TRBJ1-6; D is unresolved. The sequenced sample was PBMCs, obtained roughly 47 days after the first yellow fever vaccination. The CDR3 spells CAISESVTYNSPLHF. The CDR3 DNA reads TGTGCCATCAGTGAGTCGGTAACCTATAATTCACCCCTCCACTTT.